The source of this T cell receptor (beta chain) is a study of T cell changes during pregnancy in multiple sclerosis. This clone has just one count. Germline V gives CDR1 LNHDA, CDR2 SQIVND (reference sequence). The CDR3 runs to 15 residues. V shed 1 base, J shed 6 bases, and the junction held 5 bases outside the gene matches. Sequencing used immunoSEQ multiplex PCR; TCRdb keeps in-frame clones, though not all of them. Altogether about 57,000 clones are present, 85% to 95% being singletons, with the ten largest covering 3% to 4%. This chain links TRBV19 with TRBJ2-1, with 8 bases lining up with TRBD2. The TCR originated in a female donor in good health, enrolled as a control in a pregnancy study. The input for sequencing was peripheral blood, taken after pregnancy. The CDR3 region has the DNA TGTGCCAGTAGTATAGGAAGCGGGAGCAGCAATGAGCAGTTCTTC. Its protein product is CASSIGSGSSNEQFF.